This is a list of T cell receptor beta chains from one sample in a study of cytotoxic CD8 clonotypes in ibrutinib-treated CLL. Profiling relied on immunoSEQ multiplex PCR, and the TCRdb table lists in-frame clones only, not all of them. Counted here are 40,000 to 60,000 clones, approximately 50% occurring once; the ten biggest clones make up less than 35%. The source was PBMCs, collected after 12 months of ibrutinib treatment. All receptors come from a human donor with chronic lymphocytic leukemia. CDR3s include the opening cysteine and the closing phenylalanine or tryptophan. The order of the fields is V gene, D gene, clone size, J gene, CDR3 DNA, CDR3 protein. D genes are given only for firm matches. Where a row states a size, it is once, few, many or the class of an expanded clone; other rows omit it.

v_gene: TRBV19
d_gene: -
abundance: -
j_gene: TRBJ2-1
CDR3nt: TGTGCCAGTAGTATTATCAGAGAGGATTCCAATGAGCAGTTCTTC
CDR3aa: CASSIIREDSNEQFF

v_gene: TRBV11-3
d_gene: -
abundance: once
j_gene: TRBJ2-2
CDR3nt: TGTGCCAGCAGCTTTAGTGAGAACACCGGGGAGCTGTTTTTT
CDR3aa: CASSFSENTGELFF

v_gene: TRBV18
d_gene: TRBD2
abundance: few
j_gene: TRBJ2-1
CDR3nt: TGTGCCAGCTCGTTATCTAGCGGGGGATACAATGAGCAGTTCTTC
CDR3aa: CASSLSSGGYNEQFF

v_gene: TRBV6-5
d_gene: TRBD2
abundance: -
j_gene: TRBJ2-7
CDR3nt: TGTGCCAGCAGTTACAGGTGGGGCGGGAGCTCCTACGAGCAGTACTTC
CDR3aa: CASSYRWGGSSYEQYF

v_gene: TRBV11-2
d_gene: -
abundance: -
j_gene: TRBJ2-7
CDR3nt: TGTGCCAGCAGCTCAAGGAGCGTTCTATTTAGTCCAGGGGTCTACGAGCAGTACTTC
CDR3aa: CASSSRSVLFSPGVYEQYF

v_gene: TRBV6-1
d_gene: -
abundance: -
j_gene: TRBJ1-5
CDR3nt: TGTGCCAGCAGTGAAGATGGGGGTCCCTCGTCCCAGCATTTT
CDR3aa: CASSEDGGPSSQHF

v_gene: TRBV7-3
d_gene: TRBD1
abundance: -
j_gene: TRBJ1-1
CDR3nt: TGTGCCAGCAGCAGAATAGGACAGGGGGCCACTGAAGCTTTCTTT
CDR3aa: CASSRIGQGATEAFF

v_gene: TRBV28
d_gene: -
abundance: -
j_gene: TRBJ1-3
CDR3nt: TGTGCCAGCAGTTTAAGACTCTCTGGAAACACCATATATTTT
CDR3aa: CASSLRLSGNTIYF

v_gene: TRBV7-6
d_gene: TRBD2
abundance: -
j_gene: TRBJ2-1
CDR3nt: TGTGCCAGCACTACCGGGACTAGCGCCTACAATGAGCAGTTCTTC
CDR3aa: CASTTGTSAYNEQFF

v_gene: TRBV18
d_gene: -
abundance: few
j_gene: TRBJ2-1
CDR3nt: TGTGCCAGCTCACCCGGGATTAAGGATGAGCAGTTCTTC
CDR3aa: CASSPGIKDEQFF

v_gene: TRBV28
d_gene: -
abundance: -
j_gene: TRBJ1-2
CDR3nt: TGTGCCAGCAGTCCTCCCGGATGGACGCATAACTATGGCTACACCTTC
CDR3aa: CASSPPGWTHNYGYTF

v_gene: TRBV18
d_gene: -
abundance: -
j_gene: TRBJ1-5
CDR3nt: TGTGCCAGCTCTCCCGGGAGCCAAAATCAGCCCCAGCATTTT
CDR3aa: CASSPGSQNQPQHF

v_gene: TRBV7-9
d_gene: TRBD2
abundance: few
j_gene: TRBJ2-7
CDR3nt: TGTGCCAGCAGCTTAGCGCTAGCGGGACCCTACGAGCAGTACTTC
CDR3aa: CASSLALAGPYEQYF

v_gene: TRBV9
d_gene: -
abundance: -
j_gene: TRBJ2-5
CDR3nt: TGTGCCAGCAGCACACACGACGCTCAAGAGACCCAGTACTTC
CDR3aa: CASSTHDAQETQYF

v_gene: TRBV11-2
d_gene: -
abundance: -
j_gene: TRBJ2-2
CDR3nt: TGTGCCAGCAGCCAAACAAGAAACACCGGGGAGCTGTTTTTT
CDR3aa: CASSQTRNTGELFF

v_gene: TRBV2
d_gene: -
abundance: once
j_gene: TRBJ2-2
CDR3nt: TGTGCCAGCAGTGATGAGCAGGCTAACACCGGGGAGCTGTTTTTT
CDR3aa: CASSDEQANTGELFF

v_gene: TRBV4-1
d_gene: -
abundance: -
j_gene: TRBJ2-2
CDR3nt: TGCGCCAGCAGCCAATCGGACACCGGGGAGCTGTTTTTT
CDR3aa: CASSQSDTGELFF

v_gene: TRBV6-4
d_gene: -
abundance: few
j_gene: TRBJ2-7
CDR3nt: TGTGCCACCAAGGACGGGGCGGGGGAGCAGTACTTC
CDR3aa: CATKDGAGEQYF

v_gene: TRBV20-1
d_gene: -
abundance: once
j_gene: TRBJ1-1
CDR3nt: TGCAGTGGGGATAGAGAGGCTCGAGCTTTCTTT
CDR3aa: CSGDREARAFF

v_gene: TRBV29-1
d_gene: TRBD2
abundance: few
j_gene: TRBJ2-2
CDR3nt: TGCAGCGTTGAACCTAGCGGGAGCGGCGGGGAGCTGTTTTTT
CDR3aa: CSVEPSGSGGELFF

v_gene: TRBV27
d_gene: -
abundance: -
j_gene: TRBJ1-1
CDR3nt: TGTGCCAGCGCCCGTCCCGCCACTAACACTGAAGCTTTCTTT
CDR3aa: CASARPATNTEAFF

v_gene: TRBV28
d_gene: -
abundance: -
j_gene: TRBJ2-4
CDR3nt: TGTGCCAGCAGTTCTAGGGGGGGGCAAACCCTAGCCAAAAACATTCAGTACTTC
CDR3aa: CASSSRGGQTLAKNIQYF

v_gene: TRBV5-6
d_gene: TRBD1
abundance: few
j_gene: TRBJ2-3
CDR3nt: TGTGCCAGTCACAGGGGTGCGACACAAGATACGCAGTATTTT
CDR3aa: CASHRGATQDTQYF

v_gene: TRBV4-2
d_gene: -
abundance: few
j_gene: TRBJ2-5
CDR3nt: TGTGCCAGCAGCCAAGATTGGGCAGGGGGGGGAAGAGAGACCCAGTACTTC
CDR3aa: CASSQDWAGGGRETQYF

v_gene: TRBV4-2
d_gene: TRBD1
abundance: -
j_gene: TRBJ1-3
CDR3nt: TGTGCCAGCAGCATGGGGCAGGGGGCTGCTGGAAACACCATATATTTT
CDR3aa: CASSMGQGAAGNTIYF

v_gene: TRBV6-1
d_gene: -
abundance: many
j_gene: TRBJ2-5
CDR3nt: TGTGCCAGCAGTCCGGAGCCCCGGACCCAGTACTTC
CDR3aa: CASSPEPRTQYF

v_gene: TRBV7-9
d_gene: TRBD1
abundance: -
j_gene: TRBJ1-1
CDR3nt: TGTGCCAGCAGCACTGGGACAGGGATGAACACTGAAGCTTTCTTT
CDR3aa: CASSTGTGMNTEAFF

v_gene: TRBV29-1
d_gene: -
abundance: few
j_gene: TRBJ2-7
CDR3nt: TGCAGCGTCGTAGGCCGGGGATACGAGCAGTACTTC
CDR3aa: CSVVGRGYEQYF

v_gene: TRBV19
d_gene: TRBD2
abundance: few
j_gene: TRBJ2-4
CDR3nt: TGTGCCAGTACCCAACTCCAGGGGACTAGCCCTGCAAAGGGGAACATTCAGTACTTC
CDR3aa: CASTQLQGTSPAKGNIQYF

v_gene: TRBV5-6
d_gene: -
abundance: few
j_gene: TRBJ2-7
CDR3nt: TGTGCCAGCAGTTACGCCTACGAGCAGTACTTC
CDR3aa: CASSYAYEQYF

v_gene: TRBV7-8
d_gene: -
abundance: -
j_gene: TRBJ2-7
CDR3nt: TGTGCCAGCAGCTTAAGTCGGGGCTACGAGCAGTACTTC
CDR3aa: CASSLSRGYEQYF

v_gene: TRBV30
d_gene: TRBD1
abundance: -
j_gene: TRBJ2-7
CDR3nt: TGTGCCTGGGGCCGGACAGGTAGCTCCTACGAGCAGTACTTC
CDR3aa: CAWGRTGSSYEQYF

v_gene: TRBV11-1
d_gene: -
abundance: -
j_gene: TRBJ1-5
CDR3nt: TGTGCCAGCAGCTTGCAAAGAGGCGGGGGTCAGCCCCAGCATTTT
CDR3aa: CASSLQRGGGQPQHF

v_gene: TRBV27
d_gene: -
abundance: -
j_gene: TRBJ2-7
CDR3nt: TGTGCCAGCAGTTCACTCCCATTGACGGGAAAGCAGTACTTC
CDR3aa: CASSSLPLTGKQYF

v_gene: TRBV18
d_gene: -
abundance: medium-sized
j_gene: TRBJ2-7
CDR3nt: TGTGCCAGCTCACCATCCAGACAGGAGGGATACGAGCAGTACTTC
CDR3aa: CASSPSRQEGYEQYF

v_gene: TRBV7-2
d_gene: -
abundance: few
j_gene: TRBJ2-7
CDR3nt: TGTGCCAGCAGGCGGGAAAGTTACGAGCAGTACTTC
CDR3aa: CASRRESYEQYF